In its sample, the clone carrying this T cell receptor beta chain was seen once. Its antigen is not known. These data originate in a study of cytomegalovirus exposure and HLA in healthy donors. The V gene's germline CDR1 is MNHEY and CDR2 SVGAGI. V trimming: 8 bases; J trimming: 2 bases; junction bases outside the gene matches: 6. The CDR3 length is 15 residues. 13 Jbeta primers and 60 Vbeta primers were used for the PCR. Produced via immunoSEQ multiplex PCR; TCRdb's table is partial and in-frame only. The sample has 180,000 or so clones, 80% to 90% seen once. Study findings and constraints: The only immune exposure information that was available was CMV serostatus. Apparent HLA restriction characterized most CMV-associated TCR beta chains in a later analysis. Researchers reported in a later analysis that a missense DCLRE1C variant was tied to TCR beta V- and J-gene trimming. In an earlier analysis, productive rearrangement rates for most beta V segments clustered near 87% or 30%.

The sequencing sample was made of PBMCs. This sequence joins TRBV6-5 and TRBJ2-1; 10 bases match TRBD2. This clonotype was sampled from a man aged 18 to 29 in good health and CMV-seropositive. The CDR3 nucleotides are TGTGCCAGCCAGAAAACTAGCGGGGCCTACAATGAGCAGTTCTTC. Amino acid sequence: CASQKTSGAYNEQFF.